This TCR beta chain derives from a study of T cell responses to AZD1222 COVID-19 vaccine. Study details: Second doses that came at about 4 or about 12 weeks were put together. Broader study findings: Of spike-specific TCRs, nearly half reportedly target regions left unmutated in variants. Clonal diversity was possibly underestimated; the donors were predominantly white British and more often female.

Trimming took off 6 bases at V and 6 bases at J, with 11 bases between the two ends. CDR3 length equals 13 residues. Per germline, CDR1 SNHLY and CDR2 FYNNEI. With regard to this clone: Antigen: not known.

Libraries were prepared by immunoSEQ multiplex PCR; TCRdb keeps only in-frame clonotypes and omits some of them. The table has roughly 92,000 clones, around 91% seen once; the top ten hold 8.4%. Sequences were derived from peripheral blood, sampled on day 0 of AZD1222 vaccination. This TCR came from an adult in good health. This chain links TRBV2 with TRBJ1-4; a possible D gene is TRBD1 (5 bases). The CDR3 DNA sequence: TGTGCCAGCAGCGAGGAGACAGATGAAAAACTGTTTTTT. Protein: CASSEETDEKLFF.